The present T cell receptor beta chain was sequenced within a study of blood T cell repertoires in COVID-19. Clones were sequenced by immunoSEQ multiplex PCR, and TCRdb holds only the in-frame ones, with some missing. The sample comprises 60,000 to 80,000 clones, 70% to 90% of which are singletons, and roughly 0.94% rests with the top ten. This TCR came from an older man with acute or convalescent COVID-19. Material for sequencing was peripheral blood.

CDR3 residues: CAARPGHRADTQYF. The CDR3 DNA follows: TGTGCCGCAAGGCCGGGACACCGAGCGGATACGCAGTATTTT. This chain links TRBV10-3 with TRBJ2-3; D might be TRBD1 (6 bases). Germline V gives CDR1 ENHRY, CDR2 SYGVKD. The CDR3 runs 14 residues. Trimming removed 11 bases from V and 6 bases from J, with 21 bases in between.